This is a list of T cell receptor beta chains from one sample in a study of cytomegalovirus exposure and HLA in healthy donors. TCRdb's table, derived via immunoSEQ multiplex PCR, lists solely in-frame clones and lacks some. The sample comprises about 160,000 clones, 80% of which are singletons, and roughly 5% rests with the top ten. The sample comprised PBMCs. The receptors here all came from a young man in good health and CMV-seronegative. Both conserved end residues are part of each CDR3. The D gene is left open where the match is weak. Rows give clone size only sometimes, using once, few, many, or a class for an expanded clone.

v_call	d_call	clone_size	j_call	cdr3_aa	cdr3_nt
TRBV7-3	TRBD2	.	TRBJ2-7	CASSLSGGGEQYF	TGTGCCAGCAGCTTAAGTGGGGGAGGGGAGCAGTACTTC
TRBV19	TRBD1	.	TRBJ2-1	CASSIRGLGNEQFF	TGTGCCAGTAGCATCAGGGGGCTAGGGAATGAGCAGTTCTTC
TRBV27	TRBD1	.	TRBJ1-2	CATRTGGLYGYTF	TGTGCCACCCGGACAGGGGGGCTCTATGGCTACACCTTC
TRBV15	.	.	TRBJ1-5	CATSTGPRGSNQPQHF	TGTGCCACCAGCACAGGACCGCGGGGGAGCAATCAGCCCCAGCATTTT
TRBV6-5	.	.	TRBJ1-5	CASNHRDQPQHF	TGTGCCAGCAACCACAGAGATCAGCCCCAGCATTTT
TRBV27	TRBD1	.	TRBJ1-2	CASSLLGGNYGYTF	TGTGCCAGCAGTTTGCTAGGGGGCAACTATGGCTACACCTTC
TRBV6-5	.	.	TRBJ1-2	CASSYEGGAVYGYTF	TGTGCCAGCAGTTACGAGGGAGGGGCAGTCTATGGCTACACCTTC
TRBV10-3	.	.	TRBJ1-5	CAISELWGDSNQPQHF	TGTGCCATCAGTGAGTTGTGGGGGGACAGCAATCAGCCCCAGCATTTT
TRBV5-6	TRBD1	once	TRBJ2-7	CASSWTGTLRSYEQYF	TGTGCCAGCAGCTGGACAGGGACCCTGAGGTCCTACGAGCAGTACTTC
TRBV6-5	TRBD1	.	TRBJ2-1	CASSDRGLVNEQFF	TGTGCCAGCAGCGACAGGGGGCTGGTGAATGAGCAGTTCTTC
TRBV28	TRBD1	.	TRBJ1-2	CASSLGTDYGYTF	TGTGCCAGCAGCCTAGGGACAGACTATGGCTACACCTTC
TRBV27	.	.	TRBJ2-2	CASSPLNTGELFF	TGTGCCAGCAGCCCACTTAACACCGGGGAGCTGTTTTTT
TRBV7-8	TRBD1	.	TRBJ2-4	CASSTRQGLAKNIQYF	TGTGCCAGCAGCACCAGACAGGGTTTAGCCAAAAACATTCAGTACTTC
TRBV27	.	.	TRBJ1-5	CASSLGGLNQPQHF	TGTGCCAGCAGTTTGGGGGGTTTGAATCAGCCCCAGCATTTT